The 9 T cell receptor beta chains reported below all come from one sample, sequenced in a study of regulatory T cells in long-lasting Graves disease. The TCR beta library used iRepertoire HTBI primers with Arm-PCR amplification of CDR3. MiXCR, run by TCRdb on the multiplex PCR reads, gives a single entry per CDR3 protein. This table holds roughly 470,000 distinct CDR3 sequences, more than 20% found once. Time point indicated: persistent/refractory GD, antithyroid drugs over 5 years with positive TRAb. From PBMCs, RNA was extracted and then used to make the TCR library. This specimen was peripheral blood mononuclear cells (PBMCs), taken when the disease was refractory, from a patient treated with antithyroid drugs. These receptors were collected from a female donor with Graves disease.

This chain uses TRBV7-9 with TRBJ2-7; 7 bases match TRBD1. Germline V gene lookup returns CDR1 SEHNR and CDR2 FQNEAQ (reference sequence). This CDR3 is built from 14 residues. The J segment lost 3 bases and the V segment lost 1 base, leaving 3 bases of the junction unmatched. The CDR3, as DNA: TGTGCCAGCAGCTTAGGGGACAGACGCTACGAGCAGTACTTC. Amino acid sequence: CASSLGDRRYEQYF.

This clonotype was detected a few times. V and J are TRBV30 and TRBJ2-1; D assignment may be TRBD1 or TRBD2 (5 bases each). Looked up from germline, CDR1 is GTSNPN and CDR2 is SVGIG (reference sequence). CDR3 length: 13 residues. The germline V and J ends were trimmed by 4 bases and 5 bases, with 12 bases remaining between them. CDR3 sequence reads: CAWTGPLNNEQFF. The CDR3 nucleotides read TGTGCCTGGACGGGACCTCTAAACAATGAGCAGTTCTTC.

J is TRBJ2-4 and V is TRBV6-1; TRBD1 is a possible D gene (5 bases). The germline V and J ends were trimmed by 8 bases and 2 bases, with 13 bases remaining between them. The CDR3 sequence is 14 residues long. Germline V lookup: CDR1 MNHNS, CDR2 SASEGT. CDR3 sequence: CASGIPGTKNIQYF. Written as DNA, the CDR3 is TGTGCCAGCGGGATCCCAGGGACCAAAAACATTCAGTACTTC.

Ten or more counts support this clonotype. The chain links TRBV28 to TRBJ2-7; D tentatively reads TRBD1 or TRBD2 (6 bases each). Trimming removed 7 bases from V and 2 bases from J, with 15 bases in between. Germline V gene sequence: CDR1 MDHEN, CDR2 SYDVKM. This CDR3 region has 14 residues. CDR3 sequence reads: CASTSGGTTYEQYF. CDR3 nucleotides: TGTGCCAGCACCTCTGGCGGGACAACCTACGAGCAGTACTTC.

The CDR3 DNA follows: TGTGCCACCAGCAGAGATCTGGGAGGGGTTACCTACGAGCAGTACTTC. It yields the protein CATSRDLGGVTYEQYF. The V and J genes are TRBV15 and TRBJ2-7; 7 bases are shared with TRBD2. The ends lost 0 bases at V and 2 bases at J; junction bases unmatched: 7. The CDR3 is made up of 16 amino acids. Germline V gene data show CDR1 as LNHNV and CDR2 as YYDKDF (reference sequence).

This clonotype was observed many times. The V and J genes are TRBV28 and TRBJ2-7, with D possibly TRBD2 on 5 matching bases. The CDR3 consists of 12 residues. Trimming removed 8 bases from V and 0 bases from J, with 8 bases in between. Germline-derived CDR1 and CDR2 are MDHEN and SYDVKM. CDR3 amino acids: CASEGYSYEQYF. The CDR3 DNA reads as TGTGCCAGCGAGGGATACTCCTACGAGCAGTACTTC.

This clonotype showed up many times. This chain joins TRBV28 and TRBJ1-1, with D perhaps TRBD1 (5 bases). Per the germline V gene, CDR1 is MDHEN and CDR2 is SYDVKM. Trimming removed 3 bases at V and 3 bases at J, with 11 bases between. The CDR3 is made up of 14 amino acids. CDR3: CASSFEGSDTEAFF. Here the CDR3 DNA reads TGTGCCAGCAGTTTCGAGGGGTCGGACACTGAAGCTTTCTTT.

The rearrangement uses TRBV7-6 and TRBJ2-7; 7 bases fit TRBD2. V lost 1 base to trimming and J lost 2 bases; unmatched junction nucleotides: 5. In germline, CDR1 is SGHVS, CDR2 FNYEAQ. CDR3 size: 15 residues. CDR3: CASSLGPAGTYEQYF. DNA of the CDR3: TGTGCCAGCAGCTTAGGTCCAGCGGGAACCTACGAGCAGTACTTC.

The table lists this clonotype with a count of one. V gene TRBV9 combines with J gene TRBJ2-1; possibly TRBD2 for D (6 bases). Germline loops: CDR1 SGDLS, CDR2 YYNGEE. The CDR3 is made up of 16 amino acids. The V end lost 2 bases, the J end lost 5 bases, and 17 bases lay between the germline ends. The CDR3 sequence: CASSVVGGGVNNEQFF. The CDR3 coding sequence is TGTGCCAGCAGCGTGGTCGGAGGCGGGGTAAACAATGAGCAGTTCTTC.